This T cell receptor (beta chain) was identified during a study of radiotherapy plus CTLA-4 blockade in lung cancer. General study results and limits: After treatment with radiotherapy plus ipilimumab, TCR clones that came from the tumor expanded in blood.

In the case of this clone: Its antigen remains unknown.

CDR1 is SGHRS and CDR2 is YFSETQ in the germline V gene. The CDR3 sequence is 13 residues long. V was pared by 3 bases and J by 8 bases, with 11 bases between. Method: immunoSEQ multiplex PCR; TCRdb's copy keeps in-frame clones and lacks some. The top ten clones hold under 3% of a sample with tens of thousands of clones, about 74% of them seen once. The material sequenced was peripheral blood, taken from a patient treated with radiotherapy plus ipilimumab. This clonotype originated in a human donor with non-small cell lung cancer whose response to radiotherapy plus ipilimumab could not be evaluated. The chain employs TRBV5-1 and TRBJ1-4; no clear D. CDR3 coding DNA: TGCGCCAGCAGCTCAGGACTCGGGGAAAAACTGTTTTTT. It encodes CASSSGLGEKLFF.